Shown below are 2 T cell receptor beta chains from a single sample sequenced in a study of shared clonotypes between healthy human individuals. Assay used: immunoSEQ multiplex PCR; TCRdb lists only in-frame clones, some missing. The sample lists hundreds of thousands of clones, roughly 91% seen once, with roughly 15% in the top ten. The sequenced sample consisted of memory CD8+ T cells sorted from blood. Subset indicated: CD45RO+ cells pooled with CCR7-negative TemRA cells. The receptors stem from a man aged 18 to 29 in good health.

The rearrangement joins TRBV10-2 to TRBJ1-5; TRBD1 might be the D (6 bases). From germline, CDR1 is WSHSY and CDR2 SAAADI. This CDR3 region has 14 residues. The V end lost 6 bases, the J end lost 6 bases, and 15 bases lay between the germline ends. CDR3 sequence (DNA): TGCGCCAGCAGCGTACAGGGAATTGCTCAGCCCCAGCATTTT. It specifies CASSVQGIAQPQHF.

The rearrangement uses TRBV6-1 and TRBJ2-1; possibly TRBD1 for D (5 bases). Germline V gene data show CDR1 as MNHNS and CDR2 as SASEGT. This CDR3 has 12 amino acids. Between the trimmed V and J ends, which lost 10 bases and 3 bases, there was a span of 10 bases. This CDR3 reads CATWGNYNEQFF. In DNA form, the CDR3 reads TGTGCCACCTGGGGCAACTACAATGAGCAGTTCTTC.